This T cell receptor (beta chain) was obtained from a study of cytomegalovirus exposure and HLA in healthy donors. The PCR made use of 60 Vbeta and 13 Jbeta primers. Measured with immunoSEQ multiplex PCR; TCRdb has only the in-frame clones, and not every one. The data contain 200,000 to 250,000 clones, roughly 80% of them singletons. The study's findings and limits: Analyses of presence and absence presupposed an approximately uniform sequencing depth across donors.

A remark on this clone: The antigen is not known.

The sequence was collected from a woman between 40 and 50 years old in good health and CMV-seronegative. Sequences were obtained from PBMCs.

CDR3: CASSSGLAGPNTGELFF. DNA for the CDR3: TGCGCCAGCAGCTCGGGACTAGCGGGACCGAACACCGGGGAGCTGTTTTTT. The V gene is TRBV5-1, the J gene TRBJ2-2, with TRBD2 matching 13 bases. J was trimmed by 0 bases and V by 3 bases; bases with no gene match: 2. The CDR3 length is 17 residues. Germline CDR1 SGHRS, CDR2 YFSETQ.